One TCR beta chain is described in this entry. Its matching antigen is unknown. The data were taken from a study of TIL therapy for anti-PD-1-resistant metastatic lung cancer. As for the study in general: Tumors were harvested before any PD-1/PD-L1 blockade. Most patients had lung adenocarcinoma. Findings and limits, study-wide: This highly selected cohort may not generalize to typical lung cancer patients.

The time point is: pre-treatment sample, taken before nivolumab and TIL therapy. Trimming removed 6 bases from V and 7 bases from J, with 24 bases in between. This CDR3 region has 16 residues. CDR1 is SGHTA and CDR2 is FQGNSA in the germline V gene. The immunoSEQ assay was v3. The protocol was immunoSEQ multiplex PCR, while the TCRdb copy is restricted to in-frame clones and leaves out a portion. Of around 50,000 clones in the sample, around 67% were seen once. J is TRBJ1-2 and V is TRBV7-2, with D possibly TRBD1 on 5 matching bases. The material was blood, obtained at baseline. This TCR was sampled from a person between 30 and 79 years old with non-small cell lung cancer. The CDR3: CASRLPPEAGMIGYTF. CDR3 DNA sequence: TGTGCCAGCAGACTACCCCCCGAGGCAGGGATGATTGGCTACACCTTC. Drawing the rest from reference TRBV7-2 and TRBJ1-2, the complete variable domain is GAGVSQSPSNKVTEKGKDVELRCDPISGHTALYWYRQSLGQGLEFLIYFQGNSAPDKSGLPSDRFSAERTGGSVSTLTIQRTQQEDSAVYLCASRLPPEAGMIGYTFGSGTRLTVV.